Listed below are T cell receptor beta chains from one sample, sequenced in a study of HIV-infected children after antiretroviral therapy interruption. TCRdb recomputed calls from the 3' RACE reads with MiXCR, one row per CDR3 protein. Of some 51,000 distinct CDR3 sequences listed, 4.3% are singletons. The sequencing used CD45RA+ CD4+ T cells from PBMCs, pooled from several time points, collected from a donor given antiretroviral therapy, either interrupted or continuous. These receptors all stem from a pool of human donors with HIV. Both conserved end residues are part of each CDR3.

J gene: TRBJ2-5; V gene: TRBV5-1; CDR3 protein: CASSLEWGEETQYF
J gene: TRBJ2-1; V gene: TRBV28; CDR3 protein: CASPDRAGNEQFF
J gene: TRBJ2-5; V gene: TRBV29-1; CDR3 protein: CSVQTGHGLISETQYF
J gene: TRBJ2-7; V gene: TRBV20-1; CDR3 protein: CSAQSYEQYF
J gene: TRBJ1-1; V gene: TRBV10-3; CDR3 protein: CAISAGTVNTEAFF
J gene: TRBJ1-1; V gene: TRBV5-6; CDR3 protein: CASSGSPGGTEAFF
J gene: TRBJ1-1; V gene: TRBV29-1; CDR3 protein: CSFRRATEAFF
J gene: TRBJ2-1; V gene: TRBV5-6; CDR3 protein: CASSLDNEQFF
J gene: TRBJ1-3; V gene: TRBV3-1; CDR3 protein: CASSPDRRSGNTIYF
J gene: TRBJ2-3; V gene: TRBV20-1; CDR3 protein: CRSGSDTQYF
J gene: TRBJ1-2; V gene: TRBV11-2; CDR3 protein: CASSRTDGRIEGYTF
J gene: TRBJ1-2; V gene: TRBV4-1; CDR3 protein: CASSQGPTAVGYTF
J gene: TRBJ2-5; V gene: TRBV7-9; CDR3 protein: CASSLTPSGKETQYF
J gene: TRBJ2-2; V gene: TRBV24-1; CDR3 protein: CASSIQGGTGELFF
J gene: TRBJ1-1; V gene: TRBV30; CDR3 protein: CAWSSQLTEAFF
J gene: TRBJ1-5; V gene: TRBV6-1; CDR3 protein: CATLSWRNQPQHF
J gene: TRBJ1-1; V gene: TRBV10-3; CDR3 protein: CAISEYRNTEAFF
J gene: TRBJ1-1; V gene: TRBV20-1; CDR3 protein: CSANGGNTEAFF
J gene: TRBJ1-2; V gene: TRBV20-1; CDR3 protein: CSARDPGGSYGYTF
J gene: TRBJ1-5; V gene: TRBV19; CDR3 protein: CASSASRGIPNQPQHF
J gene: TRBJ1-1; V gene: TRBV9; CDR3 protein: CASSRTGGEEAFF
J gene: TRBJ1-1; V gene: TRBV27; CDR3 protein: CASSPQMNTEAFF
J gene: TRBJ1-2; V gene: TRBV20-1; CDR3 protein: CSARGGPNYGYTF
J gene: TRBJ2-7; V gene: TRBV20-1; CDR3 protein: CSARDPVQGVGEQYF
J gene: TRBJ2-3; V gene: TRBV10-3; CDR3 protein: CAISAVWGDTQYF
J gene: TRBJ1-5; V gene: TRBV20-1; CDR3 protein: CSARDGTSSNQPQHF
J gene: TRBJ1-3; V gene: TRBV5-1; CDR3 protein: CASYGGPNSGNTIYF